These T cell receptor beta chains were read from a single sample in a study of shared T cell receptors in the human thymus. TCRdb's table, derived via immunoSEQ multiplex PCR, lists solely in-frame clones and lacks some. The profile covers some 700,000 clones, with 80% to 90% appearing a single time and 0.008% to 0.011% taken by the ten largest. This sample was shared with a second study, whose subject was human thymus T cells.

Sequenced sample: thymocytes. All receptors come from a girl less than two years old with a congenital heart defect. The CDR3 runs from the conserved cysteine through the conserved F or W. The D gene is left open where the match is weak.

CASSSGLAGGRMKTQYF	TGTGCCAGCAGCTCCGGACTAGCGGGGGGCCGTATGAAGACCCAGTACTTC	TRBD2	17	TRBV9	TRBJ2-5
CASSFDGGIPNYGYTF	TGTGCCAGCAGTTTTGATGGGGGGATCCCTAACTATGGCTACACCTTC	.	16	TRBV28	TRBJ1-2
CASSDQRTGGFGNTIYF	TGTGCCAGCAGTGACCAGAGGACAGGGGGATTTGGAAACACCATATATTTT	TRBD1	17	TRBV28	TRBJ1-3
CASSLVRGRRGNTEAFF	TGTGCCAGCAGCTTAGTAAGGGGGCGAAGGGGGAACACTGAAGCTTTCTTT	TRBD1	17	TRBV7-9	TRBJ1-1
CASSPYSGGSTDTQYF	TGTGCCAGCAGTCCGTATAGCGGGGGGAGCACAGATACGCAGTATTTT	TRBD2	16	TRBV6-6	TRBJ2-3
CASSYISGESPLHF	TGTGCCAGCAGCTACATCTCGGGGGAATCACCCCTCCACTTT	.	14	TRBV5-4	TRBJ1-6
CASSLSPGGGTNEKLFF	TGTGCCAGCAGCTTAAGCCCGGGGGGGGGCACTAATGAAAAACTGTTTTTT	.	17	TRBV7-9	TRBJ1-4
CASSGDRNYEQYF	TGTGCCAGCAGTGGGGACAGGAACTACGAGCAGTACTTC	TRBD1	13	TRBV6-1	TRBJ2-7
CASNPRHQRGGRTDTQYF	TGTGCCAGCAACCCCAGACACCAGCGGGGGGGCCGCACAGATACGCAGTATTTT	TRBD2	18	TRBV28	TRBJ2-3
CASSQALGVRQPQHF	TGTGCCAGCAGCCAAGCGTTGGGAGTAAGGCAGCCCCAGCATTTT	.	15	TRBV14	TRBJ1-5
CASSVEVGVYTEAFF	TGTGCCAGCAGCGTAGAGGTAGGGGTTTACACTGAAGCTTTCTTT	.	15	TRBV9	TRBJ1-1
CASSPMSGEMNTEAFF	TGTGCCAGCTCACCAATGTCAGGGGAGATGAACACTGAAGCTTTCTTT	.	16	TRBV18	TRBJ1-1
CASSGRRGGASNEQFF	TGTGCCAGCAGCGGCAGAAGGGGGGGGGCCTCTAATGAGCAGTTCTTC	.	16	TRBV5-5	TRBJ2-1
CASSTPRFGTGGSNGELFF	TGTGCCAGCAGCACACCGCGTTTTGGGACAGGGGGCTCGAACGGGGAGCTGTTTTTT	TRBD1	19	TRBV27	TRBJ2-2
CASSHSDRGEPYGYTF	TGTGCCAGCAGCCATTCGGACAGGGGCGAACCCTATGGCTACACCTTC	TRBD1	16	TRBV9	TRBJ1-2
CASSRGGTDTQYF	TGTGCCAGCTCGCGGGGGGGCACAGATACGCAGTATTTT	TRBD2	13	TRBV18	TRBJ2-3
CASSDSGTSGGAADTQYF	TGTGCCAGCAGTGATTCCGGGACTAGCGGGGGGGCTGCAGATACGCAGTATTTT	TRBD2	18	TRBV6-1	TRBJ2-3
CASSFAPGQEMETQYF	TGTGCCAGCAGTTTCGCCCCGGGACAGGAGATGGAGACCCAGTACTTC	TRBD1	16	TRBV28	TRBJ2-5
CASSYFSNRPAFF	TGTGCCAGCAGTTACTTTTCTAACAGGCCGGCTTTCTTT	.	13	TRBV6-5	TRBJ1-1
CATSRAPLVAGANVLTF	TGTGCCACCAGCAGAGCACCCCTAGTCGCTGGGGCCAACGTCCTGACTTTC	.	17	TRBV15	TRBJ2-6